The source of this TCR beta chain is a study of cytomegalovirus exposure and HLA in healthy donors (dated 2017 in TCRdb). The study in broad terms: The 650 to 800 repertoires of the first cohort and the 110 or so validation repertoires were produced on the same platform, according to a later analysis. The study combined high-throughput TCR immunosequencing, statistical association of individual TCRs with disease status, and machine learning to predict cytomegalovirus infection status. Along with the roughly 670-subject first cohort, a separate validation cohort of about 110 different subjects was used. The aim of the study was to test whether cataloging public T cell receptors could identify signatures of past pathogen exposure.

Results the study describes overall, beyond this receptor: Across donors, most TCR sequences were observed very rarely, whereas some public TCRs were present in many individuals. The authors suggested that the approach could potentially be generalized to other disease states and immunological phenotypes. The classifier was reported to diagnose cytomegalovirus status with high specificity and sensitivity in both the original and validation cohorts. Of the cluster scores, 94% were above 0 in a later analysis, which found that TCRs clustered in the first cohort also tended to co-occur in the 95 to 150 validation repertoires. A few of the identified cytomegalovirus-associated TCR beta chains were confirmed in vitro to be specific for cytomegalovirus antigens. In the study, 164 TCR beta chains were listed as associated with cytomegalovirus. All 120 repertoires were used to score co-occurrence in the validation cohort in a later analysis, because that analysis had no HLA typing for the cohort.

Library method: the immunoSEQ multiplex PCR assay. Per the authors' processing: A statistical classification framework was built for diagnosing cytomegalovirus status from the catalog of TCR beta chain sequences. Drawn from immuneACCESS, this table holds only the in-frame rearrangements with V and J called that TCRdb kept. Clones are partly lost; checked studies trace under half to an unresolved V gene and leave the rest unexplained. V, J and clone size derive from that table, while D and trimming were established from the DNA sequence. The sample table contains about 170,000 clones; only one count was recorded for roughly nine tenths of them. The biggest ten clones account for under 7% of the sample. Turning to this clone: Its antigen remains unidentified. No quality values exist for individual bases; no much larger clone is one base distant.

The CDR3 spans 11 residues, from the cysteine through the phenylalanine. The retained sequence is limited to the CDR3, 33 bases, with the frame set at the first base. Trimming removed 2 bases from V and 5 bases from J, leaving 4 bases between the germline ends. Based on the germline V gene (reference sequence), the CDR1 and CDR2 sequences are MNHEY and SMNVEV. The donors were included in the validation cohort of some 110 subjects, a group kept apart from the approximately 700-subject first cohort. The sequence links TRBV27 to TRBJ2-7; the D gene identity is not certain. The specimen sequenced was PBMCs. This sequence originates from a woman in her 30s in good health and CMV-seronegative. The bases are TGTGCCAGCAGTTTAGGAGACGAGCAGTACTTC. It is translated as CASSLGDEQYF.